This TCR beta chain was recorded in a study of response to subunit inactivated influenza vaccine. This clonotype was counted only a few times. What it binds is unknown. MiXCR was run by TCRdb on the RT-PCR reads, yielding one entry per CDR3 protein. The repertoire has about 190,000 distinct CDR3 sequences, approximately 15% of them found once; the top ten carry roughly 25%. Study conclusions and caveats: There was a suggestion from the authors that each seasonal influenza vaccination recruits few new T cells.

V dropped 0 bases and J dropped 6 bases, with 10 bases sitting between them. The germline CDR1 and CDR2 sequences are SGHAT and FQNNGV. The CDR3 has 14 amino acids. The sample consisted of CD8+ T cells sorted from PBMCs, taken more than 4 days after vaccination. The chain carries TRBV11-2 and TRBJ2-3; D is uncertain. This TCR came from a man over 45 who received an inactivated influenza vaccine. DNA of the CDR3: TGTGCCAGCAGCTTAGATAATCCCGTGGATACGCAGTATTTT. Its translation is CASSLDNPVDTQYF.